The 5 T cell receptor beta chains below come from one sample, sequenced in a study of cytomegalovirus exposure and HLA in healthy donors. This PCR relied on a set of 60 Vbeta primers and 13 Jbeta primers. Assay used: immunoSEQ multiplex PCR; TCRdb lists only in-frame clones, some missing. Of 120,000 or so clones in the sample, more than 65% were seen once. The sequenced sample was PBMCs. Receptors were obtained from a man aged 30 to 39 in good health and CMV-seropositive.

Here the CDR3 reads CASSLAGLQGIHEQYF. CDR3 nucleotides: TGTGCCAGCAGCTTAGCGGGCCTGCAGGGAATCCACGAGCAGTACTTC. The chain recombines TRBV11-2 with TRBJ2-7, with a weak D call TRBD1 (5 bases). The CDR3 is 16 amino acids. The V end lost 1 base, the J end lost 5 bases, and 18 bases lay between the germline ends. Looked up from germline, CDR1 is SGHAT and CDR2 is FQNNGV.

The chain carries TRBV6-7 and TRBJ2-2; the D is unclear. TRBV6-7 is classed as an ORF, of uncertain function. Trimming removed 2 bases from V and 4 bases from J, with 8 bases in between. The CDR3 consists of 14 residues. CDR3 in DNA: TGTGCCAGCAGTTACCCTGCTATCACCGGGGAGCTGTTTTTT. Its protein is CASSYPAITGELFF.

The rearrangement uses TRBV4-1 and TRBJ2-5; a possible D gene is TRBD2 (5 bases). Per the germline V gene, CDR1 is MGHRA and CDR2 is YSYEKL. Trimming shortened V by 4 bases and J by 2 bases, and 11 bases separated the two germline ends. The CDR3 totals 14 residues. The CDR3 DNA is TGCGCCAGCAGCCGGACGGGGTGGCAAGAGACCCAGTACTTC. This codes for CASSRTGWQETQYF.

The chain joins TRBV4-2 to TRBJ2-5; 16 positions agree with TRBD2. This CDR3 region has 17 residues. Losses at the gene ends were 3 bases for V and 2 bases for J; bases not matched to a gene: 3. CDR1 and CDR2 (germline): LGHNA, YNFKEQ. CDR3 coding DNA: TGTGCCAGCAGCCAGGGGACTAGCGGGGGGGTACAAGAGACCCAGTACTTC. Translated, it gives CASSQGTSGGVQETQYF.

The chain links TRBV4-2 to TRBJ2-7; 8 bases are a match to TRBD1. Germline-derived CDR1 and CDR2 are LGHNA and YNFKEQ. The CDR3 runs 15 residues. The V and J ends lost 3 bases and 3 bases, in that order; junction bases with no gene match: 7. CDR3 DNA: TGTGCCAGCAGCCACGAGACAGGGGAACACTACGAGCAGTACTTC. Residues: CASSHETGEHYEQYF.